This T cell receptor (beta chain) was profiled in a study of monozygotic twins with inflammatory bowel disease. CDR3 length: 11 residues. TCRdb reprocessed the 5' RACE reads and stores each CDR3 protein as one record, lacking DNA. The sample table includes about 160,000 distinct CDR3 sequences. Material for sequencing was blood. The TCR was taken from a human donor with ulcerative colitis or Crohn's disease, or a healthy co-twin of an affected twin (not recorded which). The V call is TRBV12-3 or TRBV12-4, the J call TRBJ2-7; TCRdb's D gene call, TRBD1, goes unchecked for lack of DNA. The CDR3 region is CASTVSGEQYF.